Sequencing of this T cell receptor beta chain was carried out in a study of cytomegalovirus exposure and HLA in healthy donors. In germline, CDR1 is SNHLY, CDR2 FYNNEI. This CDR3 region has 17 residues. After removal of 5 bases from V and 4 bases from J, the junction contained 5 bases not matched to a gene. PCR involved 60 Vbeta and 13 Jbeta primers. Original methodology: Later reanalysis found 80 million or so unique TCR beta chains, about 10 million of them shared. TCRdb keeps only in-frame clones here, not all; method: immunoSEQ multiplex PCR. V, J and clone size are those of that table, while D and trimming were read from the DNA. The sample records about 200,000 clones, 79% being singletons. Study-level points and caveats: The analysis excluded some indistinguishable V segments, including TRBV6-2 and TRBV6-3. In a later analysis, across HLA loci, associated TCR counts were highest for DRB1, lowest for HLA-C.

Notes on this clone: Its antigen is undetermined.

Specimen: PBMCs. The chain is built from TRBV2 and TRBJ2-2; 15 bases are a match to TRBD2. This clonotype was obtained from a woman aged 25 to 39 in good health and CMV-seropositive. The CDR3 region is CASSRTSGRASTGELFF. CDR3 DNA: TGTGCCAGCAGTAGGACTAGCGGGAGGGCCAGCACCGGGGAGCTGTTTTTT. The entire variable domain, with the rest obtained from reference TRBV2 and TRBJ2-2, is as follows: EPEVTQTPSHQVTQMGQEVILRCVPISNHLYFYWYRQILGQKVEFLVSFYNNEISEKSEIFDDQFSVERPDGSNFTLKIRSTKLEDSAMYFCASSRTSGRASTGELFFGEGSRLTVL.